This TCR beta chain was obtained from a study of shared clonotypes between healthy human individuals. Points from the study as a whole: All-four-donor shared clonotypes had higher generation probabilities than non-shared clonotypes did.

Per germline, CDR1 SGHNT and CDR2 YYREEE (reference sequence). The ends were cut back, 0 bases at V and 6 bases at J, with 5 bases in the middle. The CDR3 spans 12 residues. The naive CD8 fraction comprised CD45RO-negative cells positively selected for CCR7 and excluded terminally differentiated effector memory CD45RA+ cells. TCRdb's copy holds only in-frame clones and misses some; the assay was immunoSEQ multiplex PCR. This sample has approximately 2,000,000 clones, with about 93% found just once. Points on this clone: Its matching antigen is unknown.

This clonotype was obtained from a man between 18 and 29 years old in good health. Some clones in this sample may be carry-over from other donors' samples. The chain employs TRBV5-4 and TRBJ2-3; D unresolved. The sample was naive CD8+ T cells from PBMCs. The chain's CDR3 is CASSLEGDTQYF. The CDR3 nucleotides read TGTGCCAGCAGCTTGGAAGGGGATACGCAGTATTTT.